This TCR beta chain was identified during a study of blood T cell repertoires in COVID-19. Overall study context: Acute and convalescent COVID-19 samples came from the United States, Italy and Spain.

In the original analysis: Using reference gene primer amplification, nucleated cell counts were estimated. The table came from immunoSEQ multiplex PCR; TCRdb's copy has only in-frame clones and leaves some out. Clone size and the V and J calls come from that table; the DNA yielded D and trimming. The sample includes under 130,000 clones, about 85% seen only once; the top ten take 3.1%. Sequencing was performed on peripheral blood. The clonotype was recovered from a man aged 45-60 years in a cohort sampled during active COVID-19.

The CDR3 sequence is CASSRGSVGEQFF. The CDR3, as DNA: TGTGCCAGCAGCCGGGGGTCCGTAGGTGAGCAGTTCTTC. The rearrangement uses TRBV5-6 and TRBJ2-1; the D gene is possibly TRBD2 (6 bases). V was shortened by 4 bases and J by 9 bases, with 14 bases between the two germline ends. Germline V gives CDR1 SGHDT, CDR2 YYEEEE. This CDR3 contains 13 residues.